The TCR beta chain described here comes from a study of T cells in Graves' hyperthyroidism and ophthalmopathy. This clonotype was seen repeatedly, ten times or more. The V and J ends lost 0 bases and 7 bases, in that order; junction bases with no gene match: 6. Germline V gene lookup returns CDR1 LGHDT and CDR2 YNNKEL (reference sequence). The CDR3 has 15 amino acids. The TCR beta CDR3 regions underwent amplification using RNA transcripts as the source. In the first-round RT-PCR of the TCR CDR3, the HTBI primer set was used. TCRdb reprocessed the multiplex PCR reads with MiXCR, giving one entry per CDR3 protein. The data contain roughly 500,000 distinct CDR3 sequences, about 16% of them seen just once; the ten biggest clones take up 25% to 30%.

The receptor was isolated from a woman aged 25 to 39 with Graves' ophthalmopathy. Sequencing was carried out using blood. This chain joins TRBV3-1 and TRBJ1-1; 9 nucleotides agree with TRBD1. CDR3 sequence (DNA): TGTGCCAGCAGCCAAGAAAGGACAGGGGATATTGAAGCTTTCTTT. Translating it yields CASSQERTGDIEAFF.